The sequence of this T cell receptor (beta chain) was determined in a study of blood T cells in healthy people across ages. With regard to this clonotype: At one boundary the junction diverges from the germline segment, which might be a read error.

A second PCR of about 6 to 11 cycles used a sample-barcoded 5' primer and a J-beta primer mix. One entry per CDR3 protein results from TCRdb running MiXCR on the 5' RACE reads. This sample yields around 1,500,000 distinct CDR3 sequences, of which 28% are seen a single time; about 7.7% belongs to the top ten. Drawn from each donor were 7.5 to 10 milliliters of peripheral blood. The CDR3 covers 14 residues. The sequence came from a woman aged 25 to 39 in good health. The sequencing input was blood. The V and J genes are TRBV12-3 or TRBV12-4 and TRBJ1-2; the D gene is possibly TRBD1 (5 bases). DNA of the CDR3: TGTACCAGCAGTTTCAGGGCCAGGGACTATGGCTACACCTTC. Its protein product is CTSSFRARDYGYTF.